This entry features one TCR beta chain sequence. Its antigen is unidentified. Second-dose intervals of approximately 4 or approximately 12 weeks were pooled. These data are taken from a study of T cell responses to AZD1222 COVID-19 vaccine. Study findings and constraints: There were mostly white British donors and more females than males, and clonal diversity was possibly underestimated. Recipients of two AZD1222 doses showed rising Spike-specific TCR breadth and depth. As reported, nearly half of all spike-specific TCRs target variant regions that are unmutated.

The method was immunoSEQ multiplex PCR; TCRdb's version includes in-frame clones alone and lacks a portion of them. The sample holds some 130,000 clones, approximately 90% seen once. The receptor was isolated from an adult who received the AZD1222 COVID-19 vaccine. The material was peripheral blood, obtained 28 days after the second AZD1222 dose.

The CDR3 sequence is CASSEAVANNQPQHF. The CDR3 DNA is TGTGCCAGCAGTGAAGCGGTAGCTAACAATCAGCCCCAGCATTTT. The gene calls are TRBV6-1 and TRBJ1-5; D not certain. Trimming stripped 0 bases from V and 3 bases from J, with 9 bases between. This CDR3 is built from 15 residues. The germline V gene has CDR1 MNHNS and CDR2 SASEGT.